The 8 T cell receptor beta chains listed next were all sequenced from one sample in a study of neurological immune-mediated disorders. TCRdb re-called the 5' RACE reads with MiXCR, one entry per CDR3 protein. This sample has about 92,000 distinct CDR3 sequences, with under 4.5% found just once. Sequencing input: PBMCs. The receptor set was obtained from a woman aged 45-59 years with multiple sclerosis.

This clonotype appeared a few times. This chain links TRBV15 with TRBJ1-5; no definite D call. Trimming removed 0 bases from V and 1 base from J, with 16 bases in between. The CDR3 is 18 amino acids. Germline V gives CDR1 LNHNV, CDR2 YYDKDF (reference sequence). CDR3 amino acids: CATSRDLGPGGSNQPQHF. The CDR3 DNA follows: TGTGCCACCAGCAGAGATCTCGGGCCGGGAGGGAGCAATCAGCCCCAGCATTTT.

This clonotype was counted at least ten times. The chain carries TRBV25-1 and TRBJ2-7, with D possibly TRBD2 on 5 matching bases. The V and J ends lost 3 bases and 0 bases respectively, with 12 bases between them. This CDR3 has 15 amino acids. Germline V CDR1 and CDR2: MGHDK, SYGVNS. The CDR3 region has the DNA TGTGCCAGCAGTGAGTCTGAGGGAAGCTCCTACGAGCAGTACTTC. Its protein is CASSESEGSSYEQYF.

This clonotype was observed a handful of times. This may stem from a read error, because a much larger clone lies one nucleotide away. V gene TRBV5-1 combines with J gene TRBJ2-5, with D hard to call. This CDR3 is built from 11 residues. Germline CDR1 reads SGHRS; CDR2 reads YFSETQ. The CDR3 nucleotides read TGCGACAGCCGCCAAGCCGAGACCCAGTACTTC. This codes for CDSRQAETQYF.

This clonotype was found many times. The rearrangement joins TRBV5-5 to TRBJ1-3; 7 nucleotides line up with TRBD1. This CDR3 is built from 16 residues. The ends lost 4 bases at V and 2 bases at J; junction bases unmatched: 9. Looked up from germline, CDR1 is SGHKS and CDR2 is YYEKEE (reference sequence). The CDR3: CASSPSWQGAGNTIYF. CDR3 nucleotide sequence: TGTGCCAGCAGCCCCTCGTGGCAGGGGGCTGGAAACACCATATATTTT.

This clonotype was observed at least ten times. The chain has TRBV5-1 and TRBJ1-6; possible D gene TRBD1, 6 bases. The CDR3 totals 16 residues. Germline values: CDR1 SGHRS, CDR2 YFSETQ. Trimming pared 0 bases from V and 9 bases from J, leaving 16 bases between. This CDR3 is CASSLGRTVSLSPLHF. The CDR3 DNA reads TGCGCCAGCAGCTTGGGAAGGACAGTAAGTCTTTCACCCCTCCACTTT. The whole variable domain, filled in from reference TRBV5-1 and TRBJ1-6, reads KAGVTQTPRYLIKTRGQQVTLSCSPISGHRSVSWYQQTPGQGLQFLFEYFSETQRNKGNFPGRFSGRQFSNSRSEMNVSTLELGDSALYLCASSLGRTVSLSPLHFGNGTRLTVT.

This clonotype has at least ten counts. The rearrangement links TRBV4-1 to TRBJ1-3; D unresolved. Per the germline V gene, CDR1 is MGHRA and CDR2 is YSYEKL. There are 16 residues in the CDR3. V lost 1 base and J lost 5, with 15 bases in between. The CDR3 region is CASSQAKGSSRNTIYF. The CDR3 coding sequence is TGCGCCAGCAGCCAAGCGAAGGGTTCCAGTCGAAACACCATATATTTT.

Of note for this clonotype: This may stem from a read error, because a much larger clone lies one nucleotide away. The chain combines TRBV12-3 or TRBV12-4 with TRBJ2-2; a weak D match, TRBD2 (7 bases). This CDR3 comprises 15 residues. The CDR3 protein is CTSSLVGGRTGELFF. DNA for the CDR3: TGTACCAGCAGTTTGGTGGGGGGGCGGACCGGGGAGCTGTTTTTT.

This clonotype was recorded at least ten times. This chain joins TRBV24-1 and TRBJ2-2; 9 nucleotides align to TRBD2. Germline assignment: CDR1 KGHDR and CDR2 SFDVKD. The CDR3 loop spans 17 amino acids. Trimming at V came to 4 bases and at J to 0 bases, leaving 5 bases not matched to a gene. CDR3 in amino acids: CATSDAGGHANTGELFF. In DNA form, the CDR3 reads TGTGCCACCAGTGACGCGGGGGGGCACGCGAACACCGGGGAGCTGTTTTTT.